The clone carrying this TCR beta chain was observed a few times. TCRdb reanalysed the RACE reads using MiXCR and keeps one entry per CDR3 protein. The sample includes 95,000 to 150,000 distinct CDR3 sequences, over 9% of them seen just once. This sample's time point: patch test 3, about 24 weeks after DPC sensitization. Treatment meaning: therapeutic diphenylcyclopropenone sensitization with weekly scalp DPC. This specimen comes from a study of human T cells and chemical hapten exposure. Across the whole study: For the approximately 25-week duration of the study, patients were given weekly doses of diphenylcyclopropenone on the scalp. Patch tests applied 0.01% DPC to the upper back and were scored after 6 days.

The germline V gene encodes CDR1 DFQATT and CDR2 SNEGSKA (reference sequence). The CDR3 extends over 13 amino acids. Trimming removed 5 bases from V and 3 bases from J; junction bases left unmatched: 3. The chain carries TRBV20-1 and TRBJ2-7; 11 positions agree with TRBD2. This specimen consisted of whole blood, obtained in connection with sensitization to the hapten diphenylcyclopropenone (DPC). The receptor's source is a woman in her fifties or sixties with alopecia areata. Some clones in this sample may be carry-over from other donors' samples. The DNA of the CDR3 is TGCAGTGCTGGGACTAGCGGAGTCTACGAGCAGTACTTC. Its protein is CSAGTSGVYEQYF.